These T cell receptor beta chains were read from a single sample in a study of OX40 agonist ivuxolimab in advanced cancers. Libraries were prepared by immunoSEQ multiplex PCR; TCRdb keeps only in-frame clonotypes and omits some of them. Of 30,000 to 35,000 clones in the sample, about 90% were seen once. This sample comprised CD4+ or CD8+ T cells sorted from blood, obtained in a trial of the OX40 agonist ivuxolimab. The origin of the receptors is an adult with an advanced solid tumor such as melanoma, head and neck, liver or kidney cancer. Each CDR3 is given with its conserved first and last residue. The D gene is left open where the match is weak. The size of a clone is reported for some rows only, either as once, few or many, or as a class for expanded clones.

-	-	TRBV11-2	TRBJ2-2	CASRAGTGELFF	TGTGCCAGCAGGGCCGGGACCGGGGAGCTGTTTTTT
-	-	TRBV7-3	TRBJ2-2	CASSYGPDTGELFF	TGTGCCAGCAGTTATGGCCCGGACACCGGGGAGCTGTTTTTT
-	-	TRBV27	TRBJ2-1	CASSLIPREAPYNEQFF	TGTGCCAGCAGTTTAATCCCTAGGGAGGCGCCCTACAATGAGCAGTTCTTC
-	-	TRBV27	TRBJ2-5	CASSFPPEAPLETQYF	TGTGCCAGCAGTTTCCCTCCAGAGGCCCCATTGGAGACCCAGTACTTC
-	-	TRBV19	TRBJ1-2	CASSIQPNYGYTF	TGTGCCAGTAGTATACAGCCTAACTATGGCTACACCTTC
-	TRBD1	TRBV4-3	TRBJ2-1	CASSHGTGSYNEQFF	TGCGCCAGCAGCCACGGGACAGGGTCCTACAATGAGCAGTTCTTC
-	TRBD2	TRBV5-4	TRBJ2-2	CASSRAGLESSGELFF	TGTGCCAGCAGCCGGGCCGGACTAGAATCTTCCGGGGAGCTGTTTTTT
-	-	TRBV7-2	TRBJ2-1	CASSYLLGDEQFF	TGTGCCAGCAGCTACCTTCTAGGAGATGAGCAGTTCTTC
-	-	TRBV28	TRBJ1-4	CASSQGMGYPNEKLFF	TGTGCCAGCAGCCAGGGGATGGGGTACCCCAATGAAAAACTGTTTTTT
-	TRBD1	TRBV9	TRBJ1-1	CASSVWTGATEAFF	TGTGCCAGCAGCGTGTGGACAGGGGCCACTGAAGCTTTCTTT
-	TRBD2	TRBV28	TRBJ2-1	CASSLEREDIYNEQFF	TGTGCCAGCAGTTTAGAGCGGGAGGACATCTACAATGAGCAGTTCTTC
-	TRBD1	TRBV27	TRBJ2-3	CASSSRDRGTDTQYF	TGTGCCAGCAGTTCCCGGGACAGAGGCACAGATACGCAGTATTTT
-	-	TRBV6-5	TRBJ1-2	CASSETQVHSYGYTF	TGTGCCAGCTCAGAGACCCAGGTTCACTCCTATGGCTACACCTTC
-	-	TRBV28	TRBJ2-1	CASSLAYNEQFF	TGTGCCAGCAGTTTGGCTTACAATGAGCAGTTCTTC
-	-	TRBV28	TRBJ1-3	CASCPTGNTIYF	TGTGCCAGCTGCCCCACGGGAAACACCATATATTTT
-	TRBD1	TRBV11-1	TRBJ2-7	CASSSRDREYEQYF	TGTGCCAGCAGTTCCCGGGACAGGGAGTACGAGCAGTACTTC
-	TRBD1	TRBV5-1	TRBJ2-1	CASSAGQGSISYNEQFF	TGCGCCAGCAGCGCAGGACAGGGGTCAATCTCCTACAATGAGCAGTTCTTC
once	-	TRBV6-5	TRBJ2-7	CASSYAGDEQYF	TGTGCCAGCAGTTACGCCGGGGACGAGCAGTACTTC
-	-	TRBV19	TRBJ1-3	CASSILVPGNTIYF	TGTGCCAGTAGTATATTGGTTCCGGGAAACACCATATATTTT
-	TRBD2	TRBV2	TRBJ2-1	CAKLKGLAGGITYNEQFF	TGTGCCAAGTTAAAGGGACTAGCGGGAGGGATCACCTACAATGAGCAGTTCTTC
-	-	TRBV6-5	TRBJ2-7	CASSDQLYEQYF	TGTGCCAGCAGTGATCAGCTCTACGAGCAGTACTTC
-	-	TRBV19	TRBJ2-7	CASSALRDGSYEQYF	TGTGCCAGTAGTGCACTCCGGGACGGCTCCTACGAGCAGTACTTC
-	TRBD1	TRBV29-1	TRBJ2-7	CSVAGTGSWEQYF	TGCAGCGTAGCCGGGACAGGGAGTTGGGAGCAGTACTTC
-	-	TRBV21-1	TRBJ2-7	CASSKDAIGLALSSYEQYF	TGTGCCAGCAGCAAAGATGCTATCGGACTAGCGTTGAGTTCCTACGAGCAGTACTTC
-	-	TRBV5-6	TRBJ1-1	CASSDASYEAFF	TGTGCCAGCAGCGACGCGTCCTATGAAGCTTTCTTT
-	-	TRBV15	TRBJ2-3	CATSRVRDYLDTQYF	TGTGCCACCAGCAGAGTCAGGGATTATTTGGATACGCAGTATTTT
-	TRBD1	TRBV19	TRBJ1-1	CASSSRQGGNTEAFF	TGTGCCAGTAGTTCCCGACAGGGGGGAAACACTGAAGCTTTCTTT
-	-	TRBV6-5	TRBJ1-1	CASQASWRAEAFF	TGTGCCAGCCAGGCCAGTTGGAGGGCTGAAGCTTTCTTT
-	-	TRBV9	TRBJ2-7	CASSVGQGGYEQYF	TGTGCCAGCAGCGTAGGGCAGGGGGGCTACGAGCAGTACTTC
-	TRBD1	TRBV28	TRBJ2-1	CASSQGTAPGDEQFF	TGTGCCAGCAGCCAAGGGACAGCCCCTGGGGATGAGCAGTTCTTC
-	-	TRBV5-1	TRBJ1-4	CASSLFGGSSLGEKLFF	TGCGCCAGCAGCTTGTTCGGGGGATCTTCGCTAGGGGAAAAACTGTTTTTT
-	-	TRBV6-1	TRBJ1-6	CASSEWIPSYNSPLHF	TGTGCCAGCAGTGAATGGATCCCCTCCTATAATTCACCCCTCCACTTT
-	-	TRBV4-1	TRBJ1-5	CASSLRATADSNQPQHF	TGCGCCAGCAGCTTAAGGGCGACAGCGGATAGCAATCAGCCCCAGCATTTT
-	TRBD1	TRBV28	TRBJ1-3	CASRQGTGSISGNTIYF	TGTGCCAGCAGACAAGGGACAGGCAGTATCTCTGGAAACACCATATATTTT
-	-	TRBV28	TRBJ2-1	CASSSLGTGRLSYNEQFF	TGTGCCAGCAGTTCCCTCGGGACTGGTCGACTCTCCTACAATGAGCAGTTCTTC
-	-	TRBV4-3	TRBJ1-1	CASSPSYSGGHTEAFF	TGCGCCAGCAGCCCATCGTACTCCGGGGGTCACACTGAAGCTTTCTTT
-	-	TRBV5-4	TRBJ2-7	CASSLELGRYEQYF	TGTGCCAGCAGCTTGGAACTGGGGAGGTACGAGCAGTACTTC
-	TRBD2	TRBV10-2	TRBJ2-5	CASSGVSGVGEQYF	TGCGCCAGCAGTGGGGTTAGCGGGGTAGGAGAGCAGTACTTC
-	-	TRBV29-1	TRBJ2-7	CSAREGSHYEQYF	TGCAGCGCCCGGGAAGGGAGCCACTACGAGCAGTACTTC
-	-	TRBV10-3	TRBJ2-5	CAISDPGAFQETQYF	TGTGCCATCAGTGACCCAGGGGCCTTTCAAGAGACCCAGTACTTC
once	TRBD1	TRBV6-6	TRBJ1-2	CASHRGRGHYGYTF	TGTGCCAGCCACAGGGGGCGCGGCCATTATGGCTACACCTTC
-	TRBD2	TRBV16	TRBJ2-7	CASSQSGLAGGGKQYF	TGTGCCAGCAGCCAATCCGGCCTAGCGGGAGGCGGTAAGCAGTACTTC
medium-sized	TRBD2	TRBV5-1	TRBJ2-7	CASSLATSGEGYEQYF	TGCGCCAGCAGCCTCGCCACTAGCGGCGAGGGGTACGAGCAGTACTTC
-	TRBD1	TRBV11-3	TRBJ2-7	CASSFRTGEQYF	TGTGCCAGCAGCTTTCGGACAGGGGAGCAGTACTTC
-	-	TRBV27	TRBJ1-1	CASSPMGAQTEAFF	TGTGCCAGCAGTCCCATGGGGGCGCAGACTGAAGCTTTCTTT
-	-	TRBV27	TRBJ2-1	CASSFFEGLQLGRGSYNEQFF	TGTGCCAGCAGTTTTTTCGAGGGACTGCAATTGGGCCGGGGCTCCTACAATGAGCAGTTCTTC
-	TRBD1	TRBV7-9	TRBJ2-7	CASSQGQYYEQYF	TGTGCCAGCAGCCAGGGACAGTACTACGAGCAGTACTTC
-	TRBD2	TRBV7-9	TRBJ2-1	CASSLGGRYEQFF	TGTGCCAGCAGCTTAGGCGGGAGGTATGAGCAGTTCTTC
-	TRBD1	TRBV30	TRBJ1-4	CASDRATNEKLFF	TGTGCCTCGGACAGGGCAACTAATGAAAAACTGTTTTTT
-	-	TRBV6-5	TRBJ2-5	CASSTLLSGRETQYF	TGTGCCAGCAGTACACTGTTGTCGGGGCGGGAGACCCAGTACTTC
-	-	TRBV13	TRBJ2-3	CASSLGDQTDTQYF	TGTGCCAGCAGCTTAGGGGACCAGACAGATACGCAGTATTTT
-	TRBD1	TRBV6-1	TRBJ1-5	CASSAYGQGNQPQHF	TGTGCCAGCAGTGCTTACGGACAGGGCAATCAGCCCCAGCATTTT
-	-	TRBV9	TRBJ2-1	CASAQGGLLNEQFF	TGTGCCAGCGCGCAGGGGGGACTTCTCAATGAGCAGTTCTTC
-	-	TRBV6-6	TRBJ2-7	CASSLITGEQYF	TGTGCCAGCAGTCTTATTACGGGGGAGCAGTACTTC
-	-	TRBV9	TRBJ2-7	CASSVAPSGTYEQYF	TGTGCCAGCAGCGTAGCTCCCAGCGGAACCTACGAGCAGTACTTC
-	TRBD1	TRBV6-5	TRBJ2-7	CASSRPTGHSYEQYF	TGTGCCAGCAGCCGTCCGACAGGGCACTCCTACGAGCAGTACTTC
-	-	TRBV9	TRBJ1-1	CASSRSRGTEAFF	TGTGCCAGCAGCCGATCTCGCGGTACTGAAGCTTTCTTT